Following are 25 T cell receptor beta chains from one sample sequenced in a study of human T cells and chemical hapten exposure. Time point in this sample: pre-sensitization, week 0. Regarding treatment: therapeutic diphenylcyclopropenone sensitization with weekly scalp DPC. TCRdb used MiXCR to reprocess the RACE reads, holding one entry per CDR3 protein. The sample yields 300,000 to 400,000 distinct CDR3 sequences, roughly 5.3% seen once. Material: whole blood, obtained in connection with sensitization to the hapten diphenylcyclopropenone (DPC). The origin of the receptors is a woman aged 45-60 years with alopecia areata. Some clones in this sample may be carry-over from other donors' samples.

There are a few counts of this clonotype. The genes are TRBV28 and TRBJ2-1; 15 bases fit TRBD2. The trim removed 6 bases at V and 8 bases at J, leaving 8 bases unmatched. Germline V gene data show CDR1 as MDHEN and CDR2 as SYDVKM. CDR3 length equals 16 residues. The CDR3 loop is CASSPGTSGRKYEQFF. CDR3 bases: TGTGCCAGCAGCCCCGGGACTAGCGGGAGGAAGTATGAGCAGTTCTTC.

At least ten counts were recorded for this clonotype. The chain recombines TRBV7-9 with TRBJ2-3, with no clear D. CDR3 length: 12 amino acids. V lost 4 bases and J 1 base, leaving 3 bases between the germline ends. Germline CDR1 and CDR2: SEHNR and FQNEAQ (reference sequence). The DNA for the CDR3 is TGTGCCAGCAGCTCCGGCACAGATACGCAGTATTTT. Its translation is CASSSGTDTQYF.

There are a few counts of this clonotype. The CDR3 DNA follows: TGTGCCAGTAGTAGAGGGGTAAAGCAGCCCCAGCATTTT. Encoded protein: CASSRGVKQPQHF. The chain is built from TRBV19 and TRBJ1-5, with D perhaps TRBD1 (5 bases). The CDR3 has 13 residues. Germline V gives CDR1 LNHDA, CDR2 SQIVND (reference sequence). V lost 4 bases and J 7 bases, leaving 11 bases between the germline ends.

This clonotype was seen many times. The V call is TRBV7-6, the J call TRBJ1-1, with a weak D call TRBD1 (5 bases). The germline V gene encodes CDR1 SGHVS and CDR2 FNYEAQ. V dropped 4 bases and J dropped 4 bases, with 13 bases sitting between them. This CDR3 contains 14 residues. The CDR3 is CASSYRGTTTEAFF. The CDR3 DNA reads TGTGCCAGCAGCTACCGGGGCACAACCACTGAAGCTTTCTTT.

This clonotype was picked up many times. CDR3 sequence: CASSHRTHDEQYF. The CDR3 DNA sequence: TGCGCCAGCAGCCATCGGACGCACGACGAGCAGTACTTC. The chain is built from TRBV4-3 and TRBJ2-7; D call uncertain. Trimming shortened V by 3 bases and J by 5 bases, and 11 bases separated the two germline ends. CDR3 length equals 13 residues. CDR1 LGHNA and CDR2 YSLEER come from the germline V gene.

V usage is TRBV5-1 and J usage is TRBJ2-1, with a tentative D call TRBD1 (6 bases). The CDR3 is 16 residues long. The V and J ends lost 0 bases and 0 bases respectively, with 10 bases between them. CDR1 and CDR2 from the germline V gene are SGHRS and YFSETQ. The CDR3 protein is CASSLVGQSSYNEQFF. The DNA for the CDR3 is TGCGCCAGCAGCTTGGTTGGACAGAGCTCCTACAATGAGCAGTTCTTC. The full variable domain, its missing parts supplied by reference TRBV5-1 and TRBJ2-1, is KAGVTQTPRYLIKTRGQQVTLSCSPISGHRSVSWYQQTPGQGLQFLFEYFSETQRNKGNFPGRFSGRQFSNSRSEMNVSTLELGDSALYLCASSLVGQSSYNEQFFGPGTRLTVL.

Ten or more counts support this clonotype. This rearrangement joins TRBV7-9 to TRBJ2-1, with D possibly TRBD2 on 6 matching bases. The CDR3 length is 16 residues. Trimming shortened V by 5 bases and J by 4 bases, and 18 bases separated the two germline ends. Per germline, CDR1 SEHNR and CDR2 FQNEAQ (reference sequence). CDR3 sequence (DNA): TGTGCCAGCAGCCCCCGGCGGGGCGACACGTACAATGAGCAGTTCTTC. It is translated as CASSPRRGDTYNEQFF.

The rearrangement joins TRBV5-4 to TRBJ2-7, with TRBD2 matching 15 bases. This CDR3 contains 15 residues. Trimming at V came to 4 bases and at J to 5 bases, leaving 4 bases not matched to a gene. Germline assignment: CDR1 SGHNT and CDR2 YYREEE (reference sequence). CDR3 sequence reads: CASSRTSGRADEQYF. As DNA, the CDR3 is TGTGCCAGCAGCCGGACTAGCGGGAGGGCGGACGAGCAGTACTTC.

This clonotype has ten or more counts. DNA of the CDR3: TGTGCCACCAGCAGAGATCGGTACAATGAGCAGTTCTTC. Its translation: CATSRDRYNEQFF. The chain couples TRBV15 to TRBJ2-1; D is unclear. The CDR3 is made up of 13 amino acids. The germline V gene has CDR1 LNHNV and CDR2 YYDKDF (reference sequence). The V gene lost 0 bases and the J gene lost 4 bases, with 4 bases spanning the gap.

This clonotype showed up many times. The chain employs TRBV6-1 and TRBJ2-3; D gene uncertain. V dropped 5 bases and J dropped 5 bases, with 17 bases sitting between them. The CDR3 spans 15 residues. From germline, CDR1 is MNHNS and CDR2 SASEGT. DNA for the CDR3: TGTGCCAGCAGTCCGCCAAGTGGGAAAGGAGATACGCAGTATTTT. This translates into CASSPPSGKGDTQYF.

This clonotype was counted only a few times. V and J are TRBV5-1 and TRBJ1-1, with 7 bases that match TRBD1. Per the germline V gene, CDR1 is SGHRS and CDR2 is YFSETQ. V shed 7 bases and J 4 bases; nucleotides not matched to a gene: 16. This CDR3 spans 16 amino acids. CDR3: CASLSLSPTGFTEAFF. The CDR3 bases are TGCGCCAGCCTATCCCTTTCACCGACAGGGTTCACTGAAGCTTTCTTT.

This clonotype was detected a few times. The J gene is TRBJ1-2, the V gene TRBV7-9; 7 nucleotides align to TRBD1. Germline assignment: CDR1 SEHNR and CDR2 FQNEAQ (reference sequence). V lost 4 bases, J lost 7 bases, and 9 bases stayed unmatched. CDR3 length equals 14 residues. The DNA for the CDR3 is TGTGCCAGCAGCTCCGACAGGGAAGGGCCTGGCTACACCTTC. Translation: CASSSDREGPGYTF.

This clonotype was counted many times. CDR3: CASSPTSISSYEQYF. CDR3 sequence (DNA): TGTGCCAGCAGCCCGACCAGTATCAGCTCCTACGAGCAGTACTTC. The rearrangement joins TRBV5-5 to TRBJ2-7, with D unclear. The germline CDR1 and CDR2 sequences are SGHKS and YYEKEE (reference sequence). V was pared by 4 bases and J by 0 bases, with 14 bases between. The CDR3 runs 15 residues.

This clonotype appeared many times. V usage is TRBV28 and J usage is TRBJ1-5; 8 nucleotides agree with TRBD1. Germline trimming cut 3 bases from V and 4 bases from J; bases unmatched to any gene: 5. Germline CDR1 MDHEN, CDR2 SYDVKM. CDR3 length equals 15 residues. The CDR3 DNA reads TGTGCCAGCAGTTTGGCAGGGGGCAATAATCAGCCCCAGCATTTT. Protein: CASSLAGGNNQPQHF.

This clonotype was detected many times. This chain connects TRBV29-1 to TRBJ2-5; TRBD2 matches 9 bases. The CDR3 has 13 amino acids. Germline V CDR1 and CDR2: SQVTM, ANQGSEA. V shed 7 bases and J 7 bases; nucleotides not matched to a gene: 10. The CDR3 region is CSAPLAGSLTQYF. The CDR3 DNA sequence: TGCAGCGCTCCCCTAGCGGGGTCGCTGACCCAGTACTTC.

The chain uses TRBV5-6 and TRBJ1-1; the D gene is possibly TRBD1 (5 bases). The CDR3 has 13 residues. Germline V lookup: CDR1 SGHDT, CDR2 YYEEEE. Trimming stripped 3 bases from V and 8 bases from J, with 14 bases between. DNA for the CDR3: TGTGCCAGCAGCTGGGGGGGTTCGAGAGAAGCTTTCTTT. Its protein is CASSWGGSREAFF.

This clonotype was observed a few times. This chain uses TRBV28 with TRBJ2-7; 7 bases agree with TRBD1. The CDR3 loop spans 14 amino acids. Trimming took 5 bases from V and 0 from J; bases not matched to a gene: 4. From germline, CDR1 is MDHEN and CDR2 SYDVKM. CDR3 in DNA: TGTGCCAGCAGTATCGGGACAGACTCCTACGAGCAGTACTTC. Its translation is CASSIGTDSYEQYF.

In its sample, this clonotype was seen a few times. The chain has TRBV6-5 and TRBJ2-5; 10 positions match TRBD2. The CDR3 loop spans 15 amino acids. After removal of 7 bases from V and 0 bases from J, the junction contained 5 bases not matched to a gene. Germline V CDR1 and CDR2: MNHEY, SVGAGI. CDR3 DNA sequence: TGTGCCAGCACCCGAGCGGGAGGGGACCAAGAGACCCAGTACTTC. Amino acids: CASTRAGGDQETQYF.

This clonotype was counted ten times or more. V and J are TRBV29-1 and TRBJ1-2; 9 bases are a match to TRBD1. This CDR3 spans 12 amino acids. V gave up 6 bases and J gave up 2 bases; unmatched junction bases: 1. Germline lookup yields CDR1 SQVTM and CDR2 ANQGSEA. CDR3 in DNA: TGCAGCGTCGGACAGGGGAACTATGGCTACACCTTC. Encoded protein: CSVGQGNYGYTF.

The V call is TRBV27, the J call TRBJ2-3; 8 positions match TRBD2. The CDR3 extends over 17 amino acids. J gave up 1 base and V 6 bases, and 12 bases lay outside the gene matches. Germline V CDR1 and CDR2: MNHEY, SMNVEV (reference sequence). CDR3 DNA sequence: TGTGCCAGCAGCCCTAAAAACGGACTAGCAGGCACAGATACGCAGTATTTT. This gives the protein CASSPKNGLAGTDTQYF.

At least ten counts were recorded for this clonotype. V is TRBV5-1 and J is TRBJ2-2; D perhaps matches TRBD1 (6 bases). From germline, CDR1 is SGHRS and CDR2 YFSETQ. This CDR3 has 16 amino acids. The V gene lost 7 bases and the J gene lost 1 base, with 17 bases spanning the gap. The CDR3, as DNA: TGCGCCAGCGGATCCGGGACATCCTTGAACACCGGGGAGCTGTTTTTT. The encoded protein is CASGSGTSLNTGELFF.

This clonotype was counted between two and nine times. The V gene is TRBV6-2 or TRBV6-3, the J gene TRBJ2-1; possible D gene TRBD1, 7 bases. This CDR3 spans 15 amino acids. Germline V gene lookup returns CDR1 MNHEY and CDR2 SVGEGT. Trimming removed 6 bases from V and 7 bases from J, with 19 bases in between. CDR3 amino acids: CASSWDSAGGNEQFF. The CDR3 DNA sequence: TGTGCCAGCAGCTGGGACTCAGCAGGGGGAAATGAGCAGTTCTTC.

This clonotype was seen more than once but under ten times. The chain uses TRBV6-5 and TRBJ2-3, with 11 bases fitting TRBD2. Per the germline V gene, CDR1 is MNHEY and CDR2 is SVGAGI. CDR3 length equals 14 residues. The ends lost 8 bases at V and 6 bases at J; junction bases unmatched: 7. This CDR3 is CASRTSGSEDTQYF. CDR3 nucleotide sequence: TGTGCCAGCCGAACTAGCGGGAGCGAGGATACGCAGTATTTT.

This clonotype showed up many times. The chain recombines TRBV5-4 with TRBJ2-1; D is unclear. The CDR3 runs to 13 residues. Germline V lookup: CDR1 SGHNT, CDR2 YYREEE (reference sequence). Deletions cut 2 bases from V and 6 bases from J, with 9 bases between. The CDR3 loop reads CASSFTESNEQFF. The CDR3 DNA reads as TGTGCCAGCAGCTTTACGGAGAGCAATGAGCAGTTCTTC.

This sequence joins TRBV12-3 or TRBV12-4 and TRBJ1-5, with D maybe TRBD1 (5 bases). Trimming stripped 6 bases from V and 11 bases from J, with 17 bases between. This CDR3 spans 13 amino acids. The CDR3 DNA follows: TGTGCCAGCAGCTCCGGGGGAGGGAGGGCCCAGCATTTT. Its translation: CASSSGGGRAQHF.